The T cell receptor beta chain described here comes from a study of spatial heterogeneity in lung cancer. Findings and limits, study-wide: In tumors, expanded intratumoral alpha and beta TCR counts tracked mutation counts.

Noted time point: sample taken at primary tumor resection. This clonotype qualifies as medium-sized. The antigen is not known. This beta chain is an off-target read within a library intended for alpha chains, so its frequency means little. TCRdb ran MiXCR on the 5' RACE reads and lists one entry per CDR3 protein. Of 3,000 to 4,000 distinct CDR3 sequences detected, about 7% appear once; the ten largest clones hold about 20%. The clonotype originates from a male donor with early-stage non-small cell lung cancer. The sequencing here drew on lung tumor tissue, taken at surgery.

This CDR3 reads CSVGRPETSPNYGYTF. CDR3 bases: TGCAGCGTCGGAAGGCCCGAGACAAGCCCGAACTATGGCTACACCTTC. This chain links TRBV29-1 with TRBJ1-2; D not resolved. Looked up from germline, CDR1 is SQVTM and CDR2 is ANQGSEA. This CDR3 is built from 16 residues. V was clipped by 6 bases and J by 2 bases, with 22 bases between them.